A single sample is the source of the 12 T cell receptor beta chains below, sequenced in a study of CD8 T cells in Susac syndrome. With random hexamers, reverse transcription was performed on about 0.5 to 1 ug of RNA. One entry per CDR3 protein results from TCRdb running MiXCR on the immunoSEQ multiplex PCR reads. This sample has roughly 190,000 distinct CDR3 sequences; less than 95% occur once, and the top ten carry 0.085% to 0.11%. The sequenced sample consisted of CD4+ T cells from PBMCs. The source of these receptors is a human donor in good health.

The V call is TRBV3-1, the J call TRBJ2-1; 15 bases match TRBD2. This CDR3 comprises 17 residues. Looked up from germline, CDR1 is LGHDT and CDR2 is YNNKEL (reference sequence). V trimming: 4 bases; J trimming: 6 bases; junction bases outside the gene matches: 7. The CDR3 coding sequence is TGTGCCAGCAGCCGCCGAGGACTAGCGGGAGGGATCAATGAGCAGTTCTTC. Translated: CASSRRGLAGGINEQFF.

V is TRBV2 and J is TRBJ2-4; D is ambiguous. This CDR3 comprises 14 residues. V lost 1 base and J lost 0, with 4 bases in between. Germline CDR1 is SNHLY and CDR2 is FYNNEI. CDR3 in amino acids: CASSEGTAKNIQYF. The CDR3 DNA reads TGTGCCAGCAGTGAAGGGACAGCCAAAAACATTCAGTACTTC.

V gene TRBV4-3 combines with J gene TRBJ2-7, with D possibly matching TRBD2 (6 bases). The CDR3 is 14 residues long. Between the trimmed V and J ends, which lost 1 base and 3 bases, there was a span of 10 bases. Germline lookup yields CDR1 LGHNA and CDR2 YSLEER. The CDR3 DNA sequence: TGCGCCAGCAGCCAAGGCCGGAGGGGCTACGAGCAGTACTTC. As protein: CASSQGRRGYEQYF.

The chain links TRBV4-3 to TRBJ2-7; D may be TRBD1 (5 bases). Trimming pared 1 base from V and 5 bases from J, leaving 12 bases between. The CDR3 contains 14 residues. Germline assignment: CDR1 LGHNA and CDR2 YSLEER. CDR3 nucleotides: TGCGCCAGCAGCCAAGGTCAGGGCTTTAACGAGCAGTACTTC. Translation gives CASSQGQGFNEQYF.

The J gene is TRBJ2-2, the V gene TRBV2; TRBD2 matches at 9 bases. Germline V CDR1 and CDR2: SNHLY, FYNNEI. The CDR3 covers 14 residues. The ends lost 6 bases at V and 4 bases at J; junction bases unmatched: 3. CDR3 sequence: CASRGLAPTGELFF. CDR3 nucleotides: TGTGCCAGCAGAGGACTAGCGCCCACCGGGGAGCTGTTTTTT.

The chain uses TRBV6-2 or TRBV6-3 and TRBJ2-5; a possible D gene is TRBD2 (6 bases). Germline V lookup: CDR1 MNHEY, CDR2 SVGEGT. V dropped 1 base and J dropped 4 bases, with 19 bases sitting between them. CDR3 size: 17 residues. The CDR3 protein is CASSYYPGGLGTETQYF. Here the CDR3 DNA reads TGTGCCAGCAGTTACTACCCCGGAGGGTTGGGTACAGAGACCCAGTACTTC.

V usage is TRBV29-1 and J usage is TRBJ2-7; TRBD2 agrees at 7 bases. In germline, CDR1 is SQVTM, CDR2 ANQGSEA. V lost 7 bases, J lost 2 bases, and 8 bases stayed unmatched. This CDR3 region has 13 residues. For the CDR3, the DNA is TGCAGCGGGAAGGGCGGGAGTGCCTACGAGCAGTACTTC. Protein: CSGKGGSAYEQYF.

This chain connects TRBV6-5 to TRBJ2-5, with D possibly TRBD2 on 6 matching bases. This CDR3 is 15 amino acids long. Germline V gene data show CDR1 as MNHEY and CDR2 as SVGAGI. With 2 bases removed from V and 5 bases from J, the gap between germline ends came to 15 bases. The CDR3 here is CASSYGVRRAETQYF. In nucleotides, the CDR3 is TGTGCCAGCAGTTACGGGGTCAGGAGGGCGGAGACCCAGTACTTC.

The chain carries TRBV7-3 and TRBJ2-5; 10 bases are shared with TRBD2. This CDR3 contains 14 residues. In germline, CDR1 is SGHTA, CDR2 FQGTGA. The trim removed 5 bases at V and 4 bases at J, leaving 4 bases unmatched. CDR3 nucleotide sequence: TGTGCCAGCAGCAGAGCGGGAGGGCCAGAGACCCAGTACTTC. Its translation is CASSRAGGPETQYF.

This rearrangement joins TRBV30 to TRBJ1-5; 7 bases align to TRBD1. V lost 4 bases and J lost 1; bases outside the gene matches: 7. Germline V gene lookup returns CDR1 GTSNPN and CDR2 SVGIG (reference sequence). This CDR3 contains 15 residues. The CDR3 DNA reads TGTGCCTGGATACCAGGGGGTGCAAGCAATCAGCCCCAGCATTTT. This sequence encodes CAWIPGGASNQPQHF.

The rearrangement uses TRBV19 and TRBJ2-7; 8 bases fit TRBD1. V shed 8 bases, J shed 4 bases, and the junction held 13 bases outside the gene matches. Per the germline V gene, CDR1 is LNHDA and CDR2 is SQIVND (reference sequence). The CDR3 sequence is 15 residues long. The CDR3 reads CASDSRPRGRYEQYF. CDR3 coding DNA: TGTGCCAGTGACAGTCGTCCCAGGGGGCGGTACGAGCAGTACTTC.

The CDR3 nucleotides read TGTGCCAGCTCACCCGTGACAGGGCTGGAGACCCAGTACTTC. Residues: CASSPVTGLETQYF. The J gene is TRBJ2-5, the V gene TRBV18, with 7 bases identical to TRBD1. Unmatched junction bases numbered 6, after V lost 3 bases and J lost 5 bases. Germline CDR1 and CDR2: KGHSH and LQKENI. This CDR3 contains 14 residues.